Listed below are T cell receptor beta chains from one sample, sequenced in a study of cytomegalovirus exposure and HLA in healthy donors. Data came from immunoSEQ multiplex PCR; TCRdb stores just in-frame clones and leaves some out. The sample includes about 130,000 clones, approximately 79% of them seen just once. Sequences were obtained from PBMCs. These receptor sequences come from a man aged 30 to 45 in good health and CMV-seronegative. The CDR3 runs from the conserved cysteine through the conserved F or W. A D gene is named only where the DNA matches it firmly. Only some rows state a clone size, as once, few, many or a class for expanded clones.

d_gene | j_gene | abundance | v_gene | CDR3nt | CDR3aa
TRBD2 | TRBJ2-3 | NA | TRBV4-3 | TGCGCCAGCAGCCAAGATCGTTCTAGCGGGGGGGCCTTTTCGTATTTT | CASSQDRSSGGAFSYF
NA | TRBJ2-3 | NA | TRBV7-3 | TGTGCCAGCAGCTTATCAGGGGCGTATGGCACAGATACGCAGTATTTT | CASSLSGAYGTDTQYF
TRBD1 | TRBJ1-1 | once | TRBV6-6 | TGTGCCAGCACCTGGACAGGGGAGGGCACTGAAGCTTTCTTT | CASTWTGEGTEAFF
NA | TRBJ1-2 | NA | TRBV7-9 | TGTGCCAGCAGCCCCGCAGGGAATGGCTACACCTTC | CASSPAGNGYTF
NA | TRBJ2-7 | NA | TRBV29-1 | TGCAGCGTTGAGGCAGGGGGGTACGAGCAGTACTTC | CSVEAGGYEQYF
TRBD1 | TRBJ1-2 | NA | TRBV19 | TGTGCCAGTAGTGCGGGACAGGGGGCGGGCGATGGCTACACCTTC | CASSAGQGAGDGYTF
NA | TRBJ1-2 | NA | TRBV11-2 | TGTGCCAGCAGCTTAGATTTAGGCAGGGCCTATGGCTACACCTTC | CASSLDLGRAYGYTF
TRBD2 | TRBJ2-5 | NA | TRBV11-2 | TGTGCCAGCAGCCCTAGCGGGGGGCAAGAGACCCAGTACTTC | CASSPSGGQETQYF
NA | TRBJ1-6 | NA | TRBV14 | TGTGCCAGCAGCCAAGATCACGGGGTATACTCACCCCTCCACTTT | CASSQDHGVYSPLHF
NA | TRBJ2-3 | NA | TRBV4-1 | TGCGCCAGCAGCTTCCAGAGGGGGGGCCAAGGCCGAACAGATACGCAGTATTTT | CASSFQRGGQGRTDTQYF
NA | TRBJ2-7 | large | TRBV7-8 | TGTGCCAGCAGCTGGGGCCAAGCCTACGAGCAGTACTTC | CASSWGQAYEQYF
TRBD1 | TRBJ1-1 | NA | TRBV10-3 | TGTGCCATCAGTGGACAGGGTGAAGCTTTCTTT | CAISGQGEAFF
TRBD1 | TRBJ1-1 | NA | TRBV27 | TGTGCCAGCAGTTTGGGACAGGGGTGGGACACTGAAGCTTTCTTT | CASSLGQGWDTEAFF
TRBD2 | TRBJ2-5 | NA | TRBV27 | TGTGCCAGCAGTCTGGGACTAGCGGGGGAGGCGGAGACCCAGTACTTC | CASSLGLAGEAETQYF
NA | TRBJ1-3 | NA | TRBV9 | TGTGCCAGCAGCGTAGAGGGGGTCGGTGGAAACACCATATATTTT | CASSVEGVGGNTIYF
NA | TRBJ1-5 | once | TRBV7-2 | TGTGCCAGCAGCCCCCAGGGAAATAATCAGCCCCAGCATTTT | CASSPQGNNQPQHF
TRBD1 | TRBJ2-5 | few | TRBV2 | TGTGCCAGCAGGGACAGGTCAGAGACCCAGTACTTC | CASRDRSETQYF
TRBD1 | TRBJ1-2 | NA | TRBV9 | TGTGCCAGCAGCGCGGACAGGGGGGACTATGGCTACACCTTC | CASSADRGDYGYTF
NA | TRBJ1-4 | few | TRBV10-1 | TGCGCCAGCAGTGAACCCGCTTCGGATGAAAAACTGTTTTTT | CASSEPASDEKLFF
TRBD1 | TRBJ1-2 | NA | TRBV11-2 | TGTGCCAGCAGCTTAGTACAGGGGAATCGCTACACCTTC | CASSLVQGNRYTF
NA | TRBJ1-1 | once | TRBV27 | TGTGCCAGCAGTTTACTTAGTAACACTGAAGCTTTCTTT | CASSLLSNTEAFF
NA | TRBJ2-2 | few | TRBV27 | TGTGCCAGCAGTTTAGGCAGAAACACCGGGGAGCTGTTTTTT | CASSLGRNTGELFF
TRBD1 | TRBJ2-5 | once | TRBV5-1 | TGCGCCAGCAGCTTGGTGGCAGGGGGCGAAGAGACCCAGTACTTC | CASSLVAGGEETQYF
TRBD1 | TRBJ1-1 | medium-sized | TRBV28 | TGTGCCACATTCTTGGACAGGGATTTGAACACTGAAGCTTTCTTT | CATFLDRDLNTEAFF
TRBD2 | TRBJ2-1 | NA | TRBV7-9 | TGTGCCAGCAGCTTATTTAGGGGACTAGCGGGGGACAATGAGCAGTTCTTC | CASSLFRGLAGDNEQFF
TRBD1 | TRBJ2-5 | NA | TRBV5-5 | TGTGCCAGCAGCTTGCTTCCAGGACAGGGTCAAGAGACCCAGTACTTC | CASSLLPGQGQETQYF
NA | TRBJ2-1 | NA | TRBV7-3 | TGTGCCAGCAGACCTGACAGCTACAATGAGCAGTTCTTC | CASRPDSYNEQFF
NA | TRBJ2-7 | NA | TRBV27 | TGTGCCAGCAGTTTACAGGCAGGGGGGTCCTACGAGCAGTACTTC | CASSLQAGGSYEQYF
NA | TRBJ2-7 | NA | TRBV9 | TGTGCCAGCAGCGTAGTGGACGGGGGCTACGAGCAGTACTTC | CASSVVDGGYEQYF
TRBD1 | TRBJ2-1 | NA | TRBV7-9 | TGTGCCAGCAGACAAAACCTACCGGACAGGGGGCAGGATGAGCAGTTCTTC | CASRQNLPDRGQDEQFF
TRBD1 | TRBJ2-4 | NA | TRBV2 | TGTGCCAGCAGTTGGGGGACAGGGAAAAACATTCAGTACTTC | CASSWGTGKNIQYF
TRBD2 | TRBJ2-1 | NA | TRBV20-1 | TGCAGTGCCGGGAGGGGAAATGAGCAGTTCTTC | CSAGRGNEQFF
TRBD2 | TRBJ2-7 | NA | TRBV9 | TGTGCCAGCAGCGCGAGCGGGGGGTGGTACGAGGAGCAGTACTTC | CASSASGGWYEEQYF
TRBD1 | TRBJ2-3 | NA | TRBV2 | TGTGCCAGCGGTCGCCGGGACAGCCAACGGGGTACGCAGTATTTT | CASGRRDSQRGTQYF
TRBD1 | TRBJ2-3 | few | TRBV7-2 | TGTGCCAGCAGCTTGACCGGGACAGCAGCTGGAGATACGCAGTATTTT | CASSLTGTAAGDTQYF
NA | TRBJ1-6 | NA | TRBV7-2 | TGTGCCAGCAGCATAAACCGTAGGGGACAAAGCTCCTATAATTCACCCCTCCACTTT | CASSINRRGQSSYNSPLHF
TRBD1 | TRBJ2-2 | NA | TRBV9 | TGTGCCAGCAGCGTGTTACCGGGACAGGGGTTAACCGGGGAGCTGTTTTTT | CASSVLPGQGLTGELFF
NA | TRBJ1-2 | once | TRBV5-4 | TGTGCCAGCAGCTCAAGGGTGGGGAGCGGCTACACCTTC | CASSSRVGSGYTF
TRBD1 | TRBJ1-2 | few | TRBV2 | TGTGCCGGCCCAGGAACAGGGGCTTTTGGCTACACCTTC | CAGPGTGAFGYTF
TRBD1 | TRBJ2-7 | NA | TRBV13 | TGTGCCAGCAGCGCCTGGGGGGACAGGGGGCAGTACGAGCAGTACTTC | CASSAWGDRGQYEQYF
NA | TRBJ2-7 | NA | TRBV2 | TGTGCCAGCCTTCCCTCCGGGTCCCTCCCCTACGAGCAGTACTTC | CASLPSGSLPYEQYF
NA | TRBJ2-7 | few | TRBV10-2 | TGCGCCAGCAGTGAGGCAGTGACAGTTCACGAGCAGTACTTC | CASSEAVTVHEQYF
TRBD1 | TRBJ1-2 | once | TRBV28 | TGTGCCAGCAGTACCTTGGACAGGGATTTTCATGGCTACACCTTC | CASSTLDRDFHGYTF
TRBD1 | TRBJ2-7 | few | TRBV13 | TGTGCCAGCAGCTTAGTCGGGACAGCCTACGAGCAGTACTTC | CASSLVGTAYEQYF
NA | TRBJ2-6 | NA | TRBV4-1 | TGCGCCAGCAGCCAAGGCAGGTCCTACTCTGGGGCCAACGTCCTGACTTTC | CASSQGRSYSGANVLTF
TRBD1 | TRBJ1-1 | few | TRBV28 | TGTGCCAGCAGTCGACAGGGATTGAACACTGAAGCTTTCTTT | CASSRQGLNTEAFF
NA | TRBJ2-1 | NA | TRBV5-1 | TGCGCCAGCAGCTTGGAGGGGCTACCCTACAATGAGCAGTTCTTC | CASSLEGLPYNEQFF
TRBD2 | TRBJ2-3 | NA | TRBV9 | TGTGCCAGCAGCGTAGCGGCTAGCGGAACAGATACGCAGTATTTT | CASSVAASGTDTQYF
TRBD2 | TRBJ2-5 | NA | TRBV4-2 | TGTGCCAGCAGCCAGGCTCCCCTAGCGGGGGCTCGCCAAGAGACCCAGTACTTC | CASSQAPLAGARQETQYF
TRBD1 | TRBJ2-7 | once | TRBV11-2 | TGTGCCAGCAGCCGAGTGACAGGGTTCGGCGAGCAGTACTTC | CASSRVTGFGEQYF
TRBD1 | TRBJ2-2 | NA | TRBV11-3 | TGTGCCAGCAGCTTGGACAGGGGCAACACCGGGGAGCTGTTTTTT | CASSLDRGNTGELFF
TRBD2 | TRBJ2-2 | few | TRBV19 | TGTGCCAGTAGTCGTCTAGCGGGGGGTAAAACCGGGGAGCTGTTTTTT | CASSRLAGGKTGELFF
NA | TRBJ2-1 | NA | TRBV10-3 | TGTGCCTCGACAGTTAGCTCCTACAATGAGCAGTTCTTC | CASTVSSYNEQFF